A selection of T cell receptor beta chains follows, all from one sample in a study of cytomegalovirus exposure and HLA in healthy donors. Sequenced by immunoSEQ multiplex PCR; TCRdb stores in-frame clones only, minus some. The top ten clones hold about 2.2% of a sample with approximately 110,000 clones, about 61% of them seen once. The sequencing sample was made of PBMCs. All receptors come from a woman aged 25 to 39 in good health and CMV-seronegative. Each CDR3 is given with its conserved first and last residue. D genes are given only for firm matches. The size of a clone is reported for some rows only, either as once, few or many, or as a class for expanded clones.

abundance: few; d_gene: -; j_gene: TRBJ2-1; v_gene: TRBV25-1; CDR3nt: TGTGCCAGCAGTGAATGGGGAACAGGATTGCAGTTCTTC; CDR3aa: CASSEWGTGLQFF
abundance: -; d_gene: TRBD2; j_gene: TRBJ2-2; v_gene: TRBV2; CDR3nt: TGTGCCAGCAGGGGCGGGAGTGGGGACGGGGAGCTGTTTTTT; CDR3aa: CASRGGSGDGELFF
abundance: -; d_gene: TRBD1; j_gene: TRBJ2-7; v_gene: TRBV7-8; CDR3nt: TGTGCCAGCAGCCGGAGGGACAGGGCTTTTGCCTACGAGCAGTACTTC; CDR3aa: CASSRRDRAFAYEQYF
abundance: -; d_gene: TRBD1; j_gene: TRBJ2-4; v_gene: TRBV15; CDR3nt: TGTGCCACCAGCAGAGACAGGGGGCCGGCCAAAAACATTCAGTACTTC; CDR3aa: CATSRDRGPAKNIQYF
abundance: -; d_gene: TRBD1; j_gene: TRBJ2-5; v_gene: TRBV7-3; CDR3nt: TGTGCCAGCAGCCACCGGACAGGGGAGACCCAGTACTTC; CDR3aa: CASSHRTGETQYF
abundance: -; d_gene: -; j_gene: TRBJ1-3; v_gene: TRBV9; CDR3nt: TGTGCCAGCTCCCCTCAGGGGGGAAACACCATATATTTT; CDR3aa: CASSPQGGNTIYF
abundance: few; d_gene: TRBD1; j_gene: TRBJ2-7; v_gene: TRBV27; CDR3nt: TGTGCCAGCAGTTGGGGACAGGGGGCCTACGAGCAGTACTTC; CDR3aa: CASSWGQGAYEQYF
abundance: -; d_gene: -; j_gene: TRBJ2-7; v_gene: TRBV6-5; CDR3nt: TGTGCCAGCAGCAAGACAGTATCATCCTACGAGCAGTACTTC; CDR3aa: CASSKTVSSYEQYF
abundance: -; d_gene: -; j_gene: TRBJ1-2; v_gene: TRBV9; CDR3nt: TGTGCCAGCACCCTAGGGGGGGGCAGAGACGGCTACACCTTC; CDR3aa: CASTLGGGRDGYTF
abundance: -; d_gene: TRBD2; j_gene: TRBJ2-7; v_gene: TRBV9; CDR3nt: TGTGCCAGCAGCGTAGCGACTAGCGGTTGCTCCTACGAGCAGTACTTC; CDR3aa: CASSVATSGCSYEQYF
abundance: few; d_gene: TRBD2; j_gene: TRBJ2-3; v_gene: TRBV28; CDR3nt: TGTGCCAGCAGTTTACTAGCGGGAGGGACAGATACGCAGTATTTT; CDR3aa: CASSLLAGGTDTQYF
abundance: -; d_gene: -; j_gene: TRBJ1-1; v_gene: TRBV5-4; CDR3nt: TGTGCCAGCAGCTTACCGGGAAACACTGAAGCTTTCTTT; CDR3aa: CASSLPGNTEAFF
abundance: -; d_gene: -; j_gene: TRBJ2-3; v_gene: TRBV19; CDR3nt: TGTGCCAGTAGTGCTGACGGCCGGGGGAGCATGGAATCCGATACGCAGTATTTT; CDR3aa: CASSADGRGSMESDTQYF